This TCR beta chain came from a study of blood T cell repertoires in COVID-19. In the authors' workflow: Using reference gene primer amplification, nucleated cell counts were estimated. Repertoires were generated with immunoSEQ multiplex PCR, while TCRdb's copy carries only in-frame clones and drops some. That table is the source of V, J and clone size, and D and trimming were worked out from the DNA. The table records hundreds of thousands of clones, over 70% of them present only once. V shed 6 bases, J shed 8 bases, and the junction held 16 bases outside the gene matches. This CDR3 is built from 17 residues. Germline loops: CDR1 SNHLY, CDR2 FYNNEI. This clone appeared a few times.

Specimen: peripheral blood. The chain uses TRBV2 and TRBJ1-6, with TRBD1 matching 7 bases. This receptor was identified in a woman aged 80 or over with acute or convalescent COVID-19. The CDR3 reads CASRGNRGTVSHSPLHF. In nucleotides, the CDR3 is TGTGCCAGCAGAGGCAACAGGGGAACGGTTTCCCATTCACCCCTCCACTTT.